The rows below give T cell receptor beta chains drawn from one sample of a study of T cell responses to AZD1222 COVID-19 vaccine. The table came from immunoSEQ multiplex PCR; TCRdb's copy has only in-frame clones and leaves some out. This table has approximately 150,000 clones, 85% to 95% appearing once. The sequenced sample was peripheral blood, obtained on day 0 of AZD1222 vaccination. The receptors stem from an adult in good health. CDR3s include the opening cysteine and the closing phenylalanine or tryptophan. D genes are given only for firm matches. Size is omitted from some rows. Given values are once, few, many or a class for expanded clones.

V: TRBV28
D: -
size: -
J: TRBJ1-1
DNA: TGTGCCAGCAGTTCCCTTAACACGAGAGAGAACACTGAAGCTTTCTTT
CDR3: CASSSLNTRENTEAFF

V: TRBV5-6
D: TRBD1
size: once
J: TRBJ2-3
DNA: TGTGCCAGCAGCTTAATTGAAGGACAGGGGGGCCGCCTCGCAGATACGCAGTATTTT
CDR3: CASSLIEGQGGRLADTQYF

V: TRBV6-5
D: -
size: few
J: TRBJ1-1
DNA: TGTGCCAGCAGTTACGGTCGGGGCACTGAAGCTTTCTTT
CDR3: CASSYGRGTEAFF

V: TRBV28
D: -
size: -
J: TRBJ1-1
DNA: TGTGCCACGTCGAGAGTGGTGAACACTGAAGCTTTCTTT
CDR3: CATSRVVNTEAFF

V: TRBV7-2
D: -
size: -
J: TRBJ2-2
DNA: TGTGCCAGCAGCTTCCTTTTGGGCAACACCGGGGAGCTGTTTTTT
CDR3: CASSFLLGNTGELFF

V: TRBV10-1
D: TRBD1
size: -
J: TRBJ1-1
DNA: TGCGCCAGCCGGGACAGAATTTTTGTGACTGAAGCTTTCTTT
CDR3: CASRDRIFVTEAFF

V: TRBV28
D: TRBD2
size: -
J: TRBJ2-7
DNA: TGTGCCAGCAGTCTACAGGGACTAGCGGGGGGAACCTACGAGCAGTACTTC
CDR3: CASSLQGLAGGTYEQYF

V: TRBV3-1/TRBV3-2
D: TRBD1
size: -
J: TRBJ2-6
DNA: TGTGCCAGCAGTCCTACCGGGACAGGGTTAACCTCTGGGGCCAACGTCCTGACTTTC
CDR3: CASSPTGTGLTSGANVLTF

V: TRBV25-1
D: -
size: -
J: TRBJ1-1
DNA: TGTGCCAGCAGTCCCGAACAGGGTAAAGCTTTCTTT
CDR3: CASSPEQGKAFF

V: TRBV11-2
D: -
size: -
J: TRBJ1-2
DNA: TGTGCCAGCAGCTCCCCTGGGGGCTACACCTTC
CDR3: CASSSPGGYTF

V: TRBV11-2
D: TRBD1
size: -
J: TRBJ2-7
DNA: TGTGCCAGCAGCACTCCCGGGACAGTCTCCTACGAGCAGTACTTC
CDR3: CASSTPGTVSYEQYF

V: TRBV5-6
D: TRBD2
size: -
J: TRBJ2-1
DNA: TGTGCCAGCAGCTCGGGACTAGCGGGAGGCCTTGTCCATGAGCAGTTCTTC
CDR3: CASSSGLAGGLVHEQFF

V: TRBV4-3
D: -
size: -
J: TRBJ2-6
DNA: TGCGCCAGCAGCCAAGACCCATACTCTGGGGCCAACGTCCTGACTTTC
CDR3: CASSQDPYSGANVLTF

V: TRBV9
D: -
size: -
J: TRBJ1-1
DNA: TGTGCCAGCAGCGTAGAGGGCAGGGTGGGCACTGAAGCTTTCTTT
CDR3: CASSVEGRVGTEAFF

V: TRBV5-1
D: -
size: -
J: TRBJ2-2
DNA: TGCGCCAGCACCAATGAGGTTTCCGGGGAGCTGTTTTTT
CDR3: CASTNEVSGELFF

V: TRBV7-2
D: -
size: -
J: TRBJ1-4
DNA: TGTGCCAGCAGCCCATCATCGACCGGGACACCGAATGAAAAACTGTTTTTT
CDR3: CASSPSSTGTPNEKLFF

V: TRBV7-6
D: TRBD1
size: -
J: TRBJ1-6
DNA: TGTGCCAGCAGAGGACAGGCGGCTACTAATTCACCCCTCCACTTT
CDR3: CASRGQAATNSPLHF

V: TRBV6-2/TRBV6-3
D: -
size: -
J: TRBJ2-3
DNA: TGTGCCAGCAGTTCGTCGCGCCGGGGGAGCACAGATACGCAGTATTTT
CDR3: CASSSSRRGSTDTQYF

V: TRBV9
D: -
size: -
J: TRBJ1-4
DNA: TGTGCCAGCAGCGTAGGAGAGTCAACTAATGAAAAACTGTTTTTT
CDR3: CASSVGESTNEKLFF

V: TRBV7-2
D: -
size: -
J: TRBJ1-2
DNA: TGTGCCAGCAGCTTTATTCCGATGGGGGACGGGCGGGATGGCTACACCTTC
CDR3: CASSFIPMGDGRDGYTF

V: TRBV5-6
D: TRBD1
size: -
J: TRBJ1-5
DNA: TGTGCCAGCAGCGATGCCCGGACAGGGGGCGGGAATCAGCCCCAGCATTTT
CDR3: CASSDARTGGGNQPQHF

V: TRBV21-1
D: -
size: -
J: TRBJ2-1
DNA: TGTGCCAGCTTGTACAGGGGGAGCTCCTACAATGAGCAGTTCTTC
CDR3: CASLYRGSSYNEQFF

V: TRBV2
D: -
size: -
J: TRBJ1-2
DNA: TGTGCCAGCAGTGACGAGGGCTGGGACTATGGCTACACCTTC
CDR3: CASSDEGWDYGYTF

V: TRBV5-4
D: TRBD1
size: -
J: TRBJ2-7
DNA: TGTGCCAGCAGCCCCGGACAGGGAGTCCCCTACGAGCAGTACTTC
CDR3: CASSPGQGVPYEQYF

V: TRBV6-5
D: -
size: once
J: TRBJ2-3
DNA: TGTGCCAGCAGTTACTCGGGCGGGATCCTAACAGATACGCAGTATTTT
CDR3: CASSYSGGILTDTQYF

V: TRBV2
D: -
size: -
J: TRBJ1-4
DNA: TGTGCCAGCAGCGGGGCCAGGGAAGGAGAAAAACTGTTTTTT
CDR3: CASSGAREGEKLFF

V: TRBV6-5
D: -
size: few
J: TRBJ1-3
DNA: TGTGCCAGCAGTCCCCGCAGCGGTGGAAACACCATATATTTT
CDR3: CASSPRSGGNTIYF

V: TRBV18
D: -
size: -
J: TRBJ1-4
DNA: TGTGCCAGCTCACCGGGGCTTAGGGGGGCGTCTGAAAAACTGTTTTTT
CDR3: CASSPGLRGASEKLFF

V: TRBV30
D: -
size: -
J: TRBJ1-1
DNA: TGTGCCTGGAGGGTATTGAGTTACACTGAAGCTTTCTTT
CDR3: CAWRVLSYTEAFF

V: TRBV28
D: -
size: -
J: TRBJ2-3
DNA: TGTGCCAGCAGTGAAGTGGTACCCACAGATACGCAGTATTTT
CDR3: CASSEVVPTDTQYF

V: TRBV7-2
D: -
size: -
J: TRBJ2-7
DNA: TGTGCCAGCAGCGATATGGGGGGGCCTACAGGCTCCTACGAGCAGTACTTC
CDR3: CASSDMGGPTGSYEQYF

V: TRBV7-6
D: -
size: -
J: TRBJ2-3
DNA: TGTGCCAGCAGTTCATTGGGGGGCGGGTCCGAGGCAGATACGCAGTATTTT
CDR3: CASSSLGGGSEADTQYF

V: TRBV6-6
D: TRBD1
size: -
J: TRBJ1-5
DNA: TGTGCCAGCAGCGACAGGGCCAATCAGCCCCAGCATTTT
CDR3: CASSDRANQPQHF

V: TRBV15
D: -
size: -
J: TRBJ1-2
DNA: TGTGCCACCAGCAGAGATAGTCGGGGTAGCACTGGCTACACCTTC
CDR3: CATSRDSRGSTGYTF

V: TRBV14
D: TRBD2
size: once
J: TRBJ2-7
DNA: TGTGCCAGCAGCCCGACTAGCGGGAGGGCCTACGAGCAGTACTTC
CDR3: CASSPTSGRAYEQYF

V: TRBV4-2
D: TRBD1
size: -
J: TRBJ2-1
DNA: TGTGCCAGCAGCCAAGACGGAGAAGGGACAGGGGGCAATGAGCAGTTCTTC
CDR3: CASSQDGEGTGGNEQFF

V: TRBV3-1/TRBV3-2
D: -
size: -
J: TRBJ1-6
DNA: TGTGCCAGCGGGGGGGATTATAATTCACCCCTCCACTTT
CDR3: CASGGDYNSPLHF

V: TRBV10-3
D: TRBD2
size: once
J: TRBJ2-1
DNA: TGTGCCATCATGGGAGGGGCGGCGGGCTACCCCAATGAGCAGTTCTTC
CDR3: CAIMGGAAGYPNEQFF

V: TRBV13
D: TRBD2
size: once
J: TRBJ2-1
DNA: TGTGCCAGCAGCTCGCTAGCGGGGGGGCCGAATGAGCAGTTCTTC
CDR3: CASSSLAGGPNEQFF

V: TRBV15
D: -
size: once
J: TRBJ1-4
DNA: TGTGCCACCAGCAGAGATCTGGCGAAACTGTTTTTT
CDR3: CATSRDLAKLFF

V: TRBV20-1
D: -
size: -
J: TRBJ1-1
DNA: TGCAGTGCCAGTACAGATGAAGCTTTCTTT
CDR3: CSASTDEAFF

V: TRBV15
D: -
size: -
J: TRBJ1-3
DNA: TGTGCCACCAGCAGAGATCAACCGGGGACTGGAAACACCATATATTTT
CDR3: CATSRDQPGTGNTIYF

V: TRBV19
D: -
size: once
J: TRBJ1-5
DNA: TGTGCCAGTAGTGCTGACAGGCTCCGTTCTCTTAATCAGCCCCAGCATTTT
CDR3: CASSADRLRSLNQPQHF

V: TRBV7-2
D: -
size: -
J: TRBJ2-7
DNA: TGTGCCAGCAGCTTATCCGGGAACTCCTACGAGCAGTACTTC
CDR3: CASSLSGNSYEQYF

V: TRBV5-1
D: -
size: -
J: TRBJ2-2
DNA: TGCGCCAGCAGTAAAGGGGCCGGGGAGCTGTTTTTT
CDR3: CASSKGAGELFF